Below are 9 T cell receptor beta chains sequenced from a single sample in a study of blood T cell repertoires in COVID-19. The table came from immunoSEQ multiplex PCR; TCRdb's copy has only in-frame clones and leaves some out. There are a few hundred thousand clones in the sample; approximately 87% occur only once, and 1% to 1.5% lies in the top ten. Sequencing was performed on PBMCs or T cells enriched from blood (not recorded which). These receptors all come from a man aged 30-40 years who had recovered from COVID-19.

V and J are TRBV3-1 (or the pseudogene TRBV3-2) and TRBJ2-5, with D perhaps matching TRBD1 (6 bases). Germline CDR1 reads LGHDT; CDR2 reads YNNKEL (reference sequence). The V end was cut by 4 bases, the J end by 5 bases, with 20 bases between. CDR3 length equals 16 residues. The CDR3 is CASSLVRQDLRETQYF. CDR3 nucleotide sequence: TGTGCCAGCAGCCTCGTTCGACAGGATCTTAGGGAGACCCAGTACTTC.

The genes are TRBV3-1 (or the pseudogene TRBV3-2) and TRBJ2-1, with 11 bases matching TRBD2. The J segment lost 1 base and the V segment lost 6 bases, leaving 2 bases of the junction unmatched. The V gene's germline CDR1 is LGHDT and CDR2 YNNKEL (reference sequence). The CDR3 runs 15 residues. The CDR3 region is CASRLAGGSYNEQFF. The CDR3 nucleotides read TGTGCCAGCAGGCTAGCGGGGGGTTCCTACAATGAGCAGTTCTTC.

This clone was recorded only once. The CDR3 DNA sequence: TGCGCCAGCAGCCAAAGTGTGGGCACAGATCAGCCCCAGCATTTT. Protein: CASSQSVGTDQPQHF. The chain has TRBV4-1 and TRBJ1-5; the D is unclear. The CDR3 has 15 residues. V dropped 2 bases and J dropped 5 bases, with 13 bases sitting between them. CDR1 is MGHRA, CDR2 YSYEKL, per germline.

This sequence joins TRBV7-9 and TRBJ1-6; D gene unclear. V was clipped by 5 bases and J by 7 bases, with 21 bases between them. Germline V gene sequence: CDR1 SEHNR, CDR2 FQNEAQ (reference sequence). The CDR3 is 17 residues long. The CDR3 DNA sequence: TGTGCCAGCAGCCCCCAAGGTCGAGGGATTAACAATTCACCCCTCCACTTT. Translated, it gives CASSPQGRGINNSPLHF.

The chain employs TRBV12-5 and TRBJ2-1, with 7 bases aligning to TRBD1. Germline values: CDR1 LGHNT, CDR2 FRNRAP. V lost 7 bases, J lost 2 bases, and 5 bases stayed unmatched. The length of the CDR3 is 14 residues. This CDR3 is CASAEGQPYNEQFF. The CDR3 coding sequence is TGTGCTAGTGCCGAGGGACAGCCCTACAATGAGCAGTTCTTC.

The chain has TRBV5-1 and TRBJ2-3; 9 bases agree with TRBD2. CDR1 is SGHRS and CDR2 is YFSETQ in the germline V gene. V trimming: 1 base; J trimming: 3 bases; junction bases outside the gene matches: 9. The CDR3 is made up of 17 amino acids. CDR3 region: CASSLYSGGTSTDTQYF. The CDR3 DNA reads as TGCGCCAGCAGCTTGTACAGCGGGGGGACATCAACAGATACGCAGTATTTT.

The J gene is TRBJ1-4, the V gene TRBV3-1 (or the pseudogene TRBV3-2); TRBD1 matches 10 bases. CDR1 and CDR2 (germline): LGHDT, YNNKEL (reference sequence). V lost 1 base to trimming and J lost 10 bases; unmatched junction nucleotides: 3. The CDR3 contains 14 residues. The CDR3 sequence: CASSQGTGGRKLFF. The CDR3 region has the DNA TGTGCCAGCAGCCAAGGGACAGGGGGACGAAAACTGTTTTTT.

V and J are TRBV9 and TRBJ2-3; D not certain. Germline V lookup: CDR1 SGDLS, CDR2 YYNGEE. The CDR3 consists of 14 residues. V was cut by 0 bases and J by 6 bases, with 11 bases left in between. This CDR3 is CASSVVIGADTQYF. In DNA, the CDR3 is TGTGCCAGCAGCGTAGTAATCGGAGCCGATACGCAGTATTTT.

The chain carries TRBV2 and TRBJ1-4, with D tentatively TRBD1 (6 bases). Germline assignment: CDR1 SNHLY and CDR2 FYNNEI. This CDR3 spans 15 amino acids. Trimming pared 5 bases from V and 7 bases from J, leaving 17 bases between. CDR3 in DNA: TGTGCCAGCAGTCCCCGGGACAACCTACTTGAAAAACTGTTTTTT. This translates into CASSPRDNLLEKLFF.